A selection of T cell receptor beta chains follows, all from one sample in a study of Ad26.COV2.S vaccination and SARS-CoV-2 variants. The assay was immunoSEQ multiplex PCR, and TCRdb's table has in-frame clones only and misses some. The sample includes 440,000 or so clones, around 90% of them seen just once. This material consisted of peripheral blood, taken in a trial of Ad26.COV2.S vaccine versus placebo. All receptors derive from a person aged 18 to 59 who received the Ad26.COV2.S COVID-19 vaccine or a placebo. CDR3s leave out the opening cysteine and the closing phenylalanine or tryptophan.

J gene: TRBJ1-5
V gene: TRBV28
CDR3 protein: ASWDRYQPQH

J gene: TRBJ1-1
V gene: TRBV27
CDR3 protein: ASRVEVGFGGNTEAF

J gene: TRBJ2-5
V gene: TRBV19
CDR3 protein: ASSGRLAVQETQY

J gene: TRBJ2-5
V gene: TRBV7-9
CDR3 protein: ASSPQDRGQGQETQY

J gene: TRBJ2-7
V gene: TRBV23-1
CDR3 protein: ASSQSGVNEQY

J gene: TRBJ2-3
V gene: TRBV12-3/TRBV12-4
CDR3 protein: ASRSSVDTQY

J gene: TRBJ2-3
V gene: TRBV15
CDR3 protein: ATSRSQGTYTDTQY

J gene: TRBJ1-2
V gene: TRBV7-8
CDR3 protein: ASSQRTGGANYGYT

J gene: TRBJ2-1
V gene: TRBV5-1
CDR3 protein: ASSLYWTSGDNEQF

J gene: TRBJ1-3
V gene: TRBV7-9
CDR3 protein: ASSSFSGAGNTIY

J gene: TRBJ2-1
V gene: TRBV18
CDR3 protein: ASSPPNLAGEGNEQF

J gene: TRBJ1-1
V gene: TRBV5-1
CDR3 protein: ASRPDRGRVNTEAF

J gene: TRBJ2-1
V gene: TRBV19
CDR3 protein: ASSVPGQGNNEQF

J gene: TRBJ1-4
V gene: TRBV6-6
CDR3 protein: ASSYSGQENEKLF

J gene: TRBJ2-3
V gene: TRBV9
CDR3 protein: ASSVDGIGGEDTQY

J gene: TRBJ2-7
V gene: TRBV10-3
CDR3 protein: AISEADSEQY

J gene: TRBJ2-1
V gene: TRBV27
CDR3 protein: ASSLLTGYNEQF

J gene: TRBJ2-1
V gene: TRBV5-4
CDR3 protein: ASSLGGTGPYNEQF

J gene: TRBJ1-5
V gene: TRBV7-2
CDR3 protein: ASSLGVSAPQH

J gene: TRBJ1-1
V gene: TRBV5-1
CDR3 protein: ASSPGTVNTEAF

J gene: TRBJ2-1
V gene: TRBV2
CDR3 protein: ASSAGTSDREQF

J gene: TRBJ2-5
V gene: TRBV15
CDR3 protein: ATSGRLAGGETQY

J gene: TRBJ2-7
V gene: TRBV6-2/TRBV6-3
CDR3 protein: ASSYSRSETYEQY

J gene: TRBJ1-5
V gene: TRBV28
CDR3 protein: ASSPGGFFSNQPQH

J gene: TRBJ1-5
V gene: TRBV7-9
CDR3 protein: ASSSPGAIEPQH

J gene: TRBJ1-5
V gene: TRBV5-7
CDR3 protein: ASSFVGQGVGQPQH

J gene: TRBJ1-3
V gene: TRBV3-1/TRBV3-2
CDR3 protein: ASSPLGTMGNTIY

J gene: TRBJ1-2
V gene: TRBV2
CDR3 protein: ASSFTGTAGGYT

J gene: TRBJ2-5
V gene: TRBV28
CDR3 protein: ASSLYAWGEETQY